Shown below are 20 T cell receptor beta chains from a single sample sequenced in a study of Ad26.COV2.S vaccination and SARS-CoV-2 variants (dated by TCRdb to about 2021). The treatment or condition label, read with the paper, signifies: over 15 received Ad26.COV2.S at low or high dose, single or two shots; several received placebo; per-sample allocation not given. For vaccine and placebo recipients, repertoires were sequenced using samples collected on day 63 after the first injection. Receptors were amplified or captured by the immunoSEQ multiplex PCR assay. TCRdb provides this immuneACCESS table in a form limited to in-frame rearrangements. Some clones are lacking; in checked studies, under half of them reflect an unresolved V gene, and why the rest are absent is not known. The sample yields approximately 410,000 clones; 92% were counted once. In total, the top ten clones hold approximately 1.7% of the sample.

The material was peripheral blood, obtained in a trial of Ad26.COV2.S vaccine versus placebo. All receptors derive from a person between 18 and 65 years old who received the Ad26.COV2.S COVID-19 vaccine or a placebo.

In its sample, this clone was seen once. The chain couples TRBV18 to TRBJ1-2; D perhaps matches TRBD1 (5 bases). Per germline, CDR1 KGHSH and CDR2 LQKENI. The CDR3 is 14 residues long. Deletions cut 0 bases from V and 6 bases from J, with 11 bases between. CDR3 sequence: CASSPPYGGDGYTF. DNA of the CDR3: TGTGCCAGCTCACCACCTTACGGAGGGGATGGCTACACCTTC.

The chain couples TRBV12-3 or TRBV12-4 to TRBJ1-6, with unresolved D. The germline V and J ends were trimmed by 3 bases and 6 bases, with 3 bases remaining between them. The CDR3 has 12 residues. CDR3 bases: TGTGCCAGCAGTTTCGCTAATTCACCCCTCCACTTT. It translates to CASSFANSPLHF.

J is TRBJ2-3 and V is TRBV4-1; the D gene is possibly TRBD2 (6 bases). V was shortened by 1 base and J by 2 bases, with 16 bases between the two germline ends. The CDR3 runs to 17 residues. Germline CDR1 reads MGHRA; CDR2 reads YSYEKL. CDR3 sequence reads: CASSQGWAGIPTDTQYF. The CDR3, as DNA: TGCGCCAGCAGCCAAGGTTGGGCGGGGATACCCACAGATACGCAGTATTTT.

This clone occurred once. The chain uses TRBV5-1 and TRBJ2-3; 9 bases line up with TRBD2. Per the germline V gene, CDR1 is SGHRS and CDR2 is YFSETQ. Germline trimming cut 0 bases from V and 4 bases from J; bases unmatched to any gene: 9. The CDR3 length is 17 residues. CDR3: CASSLEKTGTSSDTQYF. DNA of the CDR3: TGCGCCAGCAGCTTGGAGAAAACCGGGACTAGCTCAGATACGCAGTATTTT.

V gene TRBV6-2 or TRBV6-3 combines with J gene TRBJ2-3; D tentatively reads TRBD1 or TRBD2 (6 bases each). The CDR3 covers 15 residues. Germline V CDR1 and CDR2: MNHEY, SVGEGT. V was trimmed by 2 bases and J by 5 bases, leaving 14 bases between them. The CDR3 DNA sequence: TGTGCCAGCAGTTACCGGCTCAGGGGAGGAGATACGCAGTATTTT. Translating gives CASSYRLRGGDTQYF.

The V and J genes are TRBV19 and TRBJ2-5; the D gene is possibly TRBD2 (6 bases). V lost 8 bases to trimming and J lost 0 bases, with 10 bases between them. The CDR3 is made up of 13 amino acids. Germline CDR1 reads LNHDA; CDR2 reads SQIVND (reference sequence). The CDR3 sequence is CASQDYYQETQYF. CDR3 coding DNA: TGTGCCAGTCAGGACTATTACCAAGAGACCCAGTACTTC.

This chain connects TRBV27 to TRBJ2-2; 8 bases match TRBD2. CDR3 size: 19 residues. Germline loops: CDR1 MNHEY, CDR2 SMNVEV (reference sequence). With V trimmed by 8 bases and J by 1 base, 18 bases remained unmatched. CDR3: CASSYALWLAGRNTGELFF. In DNA form, the CDR3 reads TGTGCCAGCTCCTACGCCCTCTGGCTAGCGGGCAGGAACACCGGGGAGCTGTTTTTT.

The rearrangement links TRBV27 to TRBJ2-1, with TRBD2 identical over 7 bases. J was trimmed by 4 bases and V by 5 bases; bases with no gene match: 8. The CDR3 is made up of 15 amino acids. Germline V gives CDR1 MNHEY, CDR2 SMNVEV (reference sequence). CDR3 coding DNA: TGTGCCAGCAGTCTGCTTAGCGGGTTTTACAATGAGCAGTTCTTC. Its protein is CASSLLSGFYNEQFF.

J is TRBJ2-5 and V is TRBV5-8, with TRBD1 matching over 7 bases. In germline, CDR1 is SGHTS, CDR2 YDEGEE. V trimming: 4 bases; J trimming: 2 bases; junction bases outside the gene matches: 11. This CDR3 contains 16 residues. CDR3 residues: CASSPGLGQKQETQYF. Written as DNA, the CDR3 is TGTGCCAGCAGCCCCGGGCTGGGACAGAAACAAGAGACCCAGTACTTC.

This clone has only a few counts. The chain couples TRBV9 to TRBJ1-5; D is unclear. The CDR3 has 14 residues. CDR1 and CDR2 from the germline V gene are SGDLS and YYNGEE. V lost 2 bases to trimming and J lost 6 bases, with 12 bases between them. Here the CDR3 DNA reads TGTGCCAGCAGCGTTGTAGCGGAGGGTCAGCCCCAGCATTTT. Protein sequence: CASSVVAEGQPQHF.

J is TRBJ1-1 and V is TRBV5-4, with TRBD1 matching over 9 bases. The CDR3 covers 17 residues. Germline CDR1 and CDR2: SGHNT and YYREEE (reference sequence). Trimming cost V 3 bases and J 5 bases; bases outside gene matches: 14. The CDR3 sequence is CASSSRGQGRGNTEAFF. The CDR3 nucleotides read TGTGCCAGCAGCTCCAGGGGACAGGGAAGGGGAAATACTGAAGCTTTCTTT.

Notes on this clone: With a much larger clone just one base away, this may be a read error. The same CDR3 can be traced to other DNA sequences in this sample. The genes are TRBV3-1 (or the pseudogene TRBV3-2) and TRBJ2-7, with 10 bases identical to TRBD1. V shed 4 bases and J 0 bases; nucleotides not matched to a gene: 3. CDR3 length: 15 amino acids. Looked up from germline, CDR1 is LGHDT and CDR2 is YNNKEL (reference sequence). In nucleotides, the CDR3 is TGTGCCAGCAGCCCGTGGACAGGGGGCTCCTACGAGCAGTACTTC. It is translated as CASSPWTGGSYEQYF.

The chain is built from TRBV28 and TRBJ1-2; D is unresolved. The CDR3 spans 13 residues. The germline CDR1 and CDR2 sequences are MDHEN and SYDVKM. The V and J ends lost 4 bases and 3 bases respectively, with 9 bases between them. The CDR3 sequence is CASSSGPDYGYTF. The CDR3 DNA sequence: TGTGCCAGCAGTTCCGGACCGGACTATGGCTACACCTTC.

The J gene is TRBJ2-3, the V gene TRBV6-5, with 9 positions matching TRBD2. The CDR3 totals 15 residues. The junction had 7 bases not matched to a gene; V was cut back by 6 bases and J by 3 bases. Per germline, CDR1 MNHEY and CDR2 SVGAGI. The CDR3 nucleotides are TGTGCCAGCAGGCAGCGGGGGGCCGCGACAGATACGCAGTATTTT. It codes for CASRQRGAATDTQYF.

The V and J genes are TRBV7-8 and TRBJ2-2; 12 nucleotides line up with TRBD1. The CDR3 covers 20 residues. Trimming removed 2 bases from V and 3 bases from J; junction bases left unmatched: 13. CDR1 and CDR2 (germline): SGHVS, FQNEAQ. In DNA, the CDR3 is TGTGCCAGCAGCTTATTACCACCGGGACAGGGGGCTTCCGACACCGGGGAGCTGTTTTTT. Protein sequence: CASSLLPPGQGASDTGELFF.

The chain carries TRBV19 and TRBJ2-6, with 7 bases identical to TRBD1. The germline V gene encodes CDR1 LNHDA and CDR2 SQIVND (reference sequence). This CDR3 contains 18 residues. Unmatched junction bases numbered 15, after V lost 6 bases and J lost 4 bases. The CDR3 DNA reads TGTGCCAGTAGCAGGGGGTCGTTCGGTCTCCTCGGGGCCAACGTCCTGACTTTC. Protein sequence: CASSRGSFGLLGANVLTF.

The V call is TRBV11-2, the J call TRBJ2-7; 8 nucleotides align to TRBD1. The CDR3 totals 14 residues. The germline CDR1 and CDR2 sequences are SGHAT and FQNNGV. The V and J ends lost 5 bases and 3 bases, in that order; junction bases with no gene match: 6. The CDR3: CASSLGQGIYEQYF. CDR3 coding DNA: TGTGCCAGCAGCCTCGGACAGGGTATCTACGAGCAGTACTTC.

V is TRBV19 and J is TRBJ1-5; D is possibly TRBD1 (5 bases). The CDR3 loop spans 15 amino acids. Trimming took 5 bases from V and 0 from J, leaving 11 bases between them. Germline V gene sequence: CDR1 LNHDA, CDR2 SQIVND (reference sequence). The CDR3 sequence: CASSLTAYSNQPQHF. The CDR3 DNA sequence: TGTGCCAGTAGTTTGACAGCATATAGCAATCAGCCCCAGCATTTT.

To note about this clone: The sample contains more than one DNA sequence encoding this CDR3. The J gene is TRBJ2-7, the V gene TRBV30, with unresolved D. This CDR3 is built from 11 residues. Trimming stripped 2 bases from V and 2 bases from J, with 4 bases between. Germline V gene data show CDR1 as GTSNPN and CDR2 as SVGIG (reference sequence). The CDR3 DNA follows: TGTGCCTGGAGTTCCCCCTACGAGCAGTACTTC. Its translation is CAWSSPYEQYF.

The chain combines TRBV4-1 with TRBJ1-1, with D unresolved. The germline V gene encodes CDR1 MGHRA and CDR2 YSYEKL. CDR3 length equals 14 residues. The V end was cut by 1 base, the J end by 1 base, with 7 bases between. CDR3 coding DNA: TGCGCCAGCAGCCAAGCAGCAAAGAACACTGAAGCTTTCTTT. Its translation: CASSQAAKNTEAFF.